Judged by abundance, the clone carrying this T cell receptor beta chain is medium-sized (0.01 to 0.1%). What it binds is unknown. The sample comes from a study of metastatic and nonmetastatic thyroid tumors. The wider study: The authors compared repertoires across blood and tumor or nodule tissue from malignant and benign thyroid patients. Study-level points and caveats: Benign nodules reportedly had significantly lower TCR beta diversity than malignant thyroid tumors in blood and tumor.

The CDR3 contains 15 residues. V shed 4 bases, J shed 0 bases, and the junction held 4 bases outside the gene matches. CDR1 is SNHLY, CDR2 FYNNEI, per germline. Authors' methods: In papillary thyroid cancer, a distant-metastasis classifier was built using CDR3 differences across clinicopathological groups. TCRdb re-analyzed the PCR reads through MiXCR. The V and J calls were not made by the authors but by TCRdb's processing. The sample lists 25,000 to 30,000 clones; under 30% were seen once. Until they underwent thyroid surgery, no patient had received any treatment. The sequence was collected from a female donor with papillary thyroid cancer or a benign thyroid nodule (not recorded which). Some clones in this sample may be carry-over from other donors' samples. Material for sequencing was blood. The gene calls are TRBV2 and TRBJ1-1, with 8 bases fitting TRBD1. CDR3 loop: CASSGTGFMNTEAFF. As DNA, the CDR3 is TGTGCCAGCAGTGGGACAGGGTTTATGAACACTGAAGCTTTCTTT.